This TCR beta chain originates from a study of CD8+CD57+ T cells in acquired aplastic anemia. This clonotype was observed at least ten times. The ends lost 6 bases at V and 6 bases at J; junction bases unmatched: 8. CDR3 length: 14 amino acids. Germline assignment: CDR1 SNHLY and CDR2 FYNNEI. TCR beta VDJ and CDR3 profiling used genomic DNA as template. One entry per CDR3 protein results from TCRdb running MiXCR on the reads. This table holds about 180,000 distinct CDR3 sequences, approximately 52% found once. All patients picked for sequencing had shown, by flow cytometry, an expansion of CD8+CD57+ cells. Patient blood was sampled before any therapy had been received.

The source is a human donor with aplastic anemia. This rearrangement joins TRBV2 to TRBJ1-3; 7 bases map to TRBD1. The sequenced material came from sorted CD4+, CD8+, or CD8+CD57+ T cells (not recorded which) from PBMCs. The CDR3 sequence: CASRDSGQLNTIYF. As DNA, the CDR3 is TGTGCCAGCAGGGACTCGGGACAGCTAAACACCATATATTTT.